These 19 T cell receptor beta chains came from one sample sequenced in a study of tumor-infiltrating lymphocytes in primary liver carcinoma. With a constant-region primer, TCR beta cDNA was made from around 530 ng of total RNA. ARM-PCR, slightly modified, supplied the TCR beta libraries through three nested multiplex PCR rounds. For approximately 10 cycles apiece, the opening two PCR rounds ran with TRBV1-TRBV30 forward primers and a C-beta reverse primer. TCRdb re-analysed the multiplex PCR reads in MiXCR, keeping a single row per CDR3 protein. Among roughly 100,000 distinct CDR3 sequences, 65% to 75% were seen once, and the ten largest hold approximately 12%. RNA and DNA were co-extracted from around 18-30 mg of unsorted bulk tissue. The source material was liver tumor tissue from sampling region 2. Subset given: tumor region T2, inferior pole. The receptor source for this set is a woman in her fifties or sixties with primary liver carcinoma and hepatitis B virus infection.

Notes on this clonotype: A much bigger clone sits one base away, suggesting this may be a read error. The J gene is TRBJ2-3, the V gene TRBV5-4, with 9 bases identical to TRBD2. Germline assignment: CDR1 SGHNT and CDR2 YYREEE (reference sequence). The CDR3 runs to 16 residues. V shed 3 bases and J 1 base; nucleotides not matched to a gene: 6. The CDR3 DNA sequence: TGTGCCAGCAGCTCCGGGACTAGCCGACGCACAGATACGCAGTATTTT. Protein: CASSSGTSRRTDTQYF.

In its sample, this clonotype was seen many times. J is TRBJ2-5 and V is TRBV6-5, with TRBD2 identical over 11 bases. The germline gives CDR1 MNHEY, CDR2 SVGAGI. This CDR3 has 16 residues. V lost 4 bases to trimming and J lost 2 bases; unmatched junction nucleotides: 6. This CDR3 is CASSFSGTSGQETQYF. CDR3 sequence (DNA): TGTGCCAGCAGTTTTTCCGGGACTAGCGGTCAAGAGACCCAGTACTTC.

As regards this clonotype: At one boundary the junction diverges from the germline segment, which might be a read error. This chain links TRBV10-3 with TRBJ2-1, with D perhaps matching TRBD2 (5 bases). The CDR3 is made up of 19 amino acids. Per the germline V gene, CDR1 is ENHRY and CDR2 is SYGVKD. This CDR3 reads CAIIESTTPRSWRMNEQFF. CDR3 nucleotides: TGTGCCATCATTGAGTCGACTACACCTAGGAGTTGGAGGATGAATGAGCAGTTCTTC.

To note about this clonotype: One junction end disagrees with the germline gene, perhaps due to a read error. This chain links TRBV11-2 with TRBJ2-5; 7 positions match TRBD2. CDR3 length: 16 amino acids. In germline, CDR1 is SGHAT, CDR2 FQNNGV. The CDR3 loop is CVSGPYGGRTQEPQYF. CDR3 bases: TGTGTCAGCGGCCCCTATGGCGGGAGAACACAAGAGCCCCAGTACTTC.

V is TRBV7-3 and J is TRBJ2-1; 9 bases are shared with TRBD2. In germline, CDR1 is SGHTA, CDR2 FQGTGA. Trimming took 8 bases from V and 7 from J; bases not matched to a gene: 9. The CDR3 totals 14 residues. The CDR3 region has the DNA TGTGCCAGCTCAAGGTCTAGCGGGATTAATGAGCAGTTCTTC. This sequence encodes CASSRSSGINEQFF.

Notes on this clonotype: It may be a read error: a sequence one base away is much more abundant. The chain employs TRBV28 and TRBJ1-6; D uncertain. Per the germline V gene, CDR1 is MDHEN and CDR2 is SYDVKM. The V end was cut by 7 bases, the J end by 4 bases, with 26 bases between. There are 19 residues in the CDR3. The CDR3 region has the DNA TGTGCCAGCACCATCTTAGCCGGGCCAGTAGGACCTTATAATTCACCCCTCCACTTT. Its protein is CASTILAGPVGPYNSPLHF.

This clonotype showed up just once. Because the CDR3 is missing its conserved closing phenylalanine or tryptophan, this is likely a read error. The rearrangement links TRBV11-1 to TRBJ2-1, with TRBD2 matching over 10 bases. The CDR3 is made up of 14 amino acids. Germline lookup yields CDR1 SGHAT and CDR2 FQDESV (reference sequence). Written as DNA, the CDR3 is TGCGCCAGCAACGACGGACTAGCGGTCTATGAGCAGTTCCTC. Encoded protein: CASNDGLAVYEQFL.

This clonotype was counted a few times. With a much larger clone just one base away, this may be a read error. This chain connects TRBV6-1 to TRBJ2-2; possible D gene TRBD2, 5 bases. Per germline, CDR1 MNHNS and CDR2 SASEGT. The CDR3 contains 15 residues. In DNA form, the CDR3 reads TGTGCCAGCAGTTTCTTGGAGAGAGGCACCGGGGTGCTGTTTTTT. Amino acid sequence: CASSFLERGTGVLFF.

The chain is built from TRBV11-2 and TRBJ2-3; 7 bases fit TRBD2. The CDR3 extends over 16 amino acids. The V and J ends lost 5 bases and 4 bases, in that order; junction bases with no gene match: 12. Germline V gene data show CDR1 as SGHAT and CDR2 as FQNNGV. CDR3 sequence: CASSAERRDYADTQYF. As DNA, the CDR3 is TGTGCCAGCAGCGCAGAGCGACGGGACTACGCAGATACGCAGTATTTT.

Notes on this clonotype: A junction boundary mismatches the germline segment, possibly from a read error. The chain combines TRBV7-8 with TRBJ2-3, with D perhaps being TRBD1 or TRBD2 (5 bases each). Germline values: CDR1 SGHVS, CDR2 FQNEAQ. This CDR3 is built from 16 residues. CDR3 in amino acids: CASSTGGLSITDTQYF. CDR3 nucleotide sequence: TGTGCGAGCAGCACAGGCGGGCTTTCTATCACAGATACGCAGTATTTT.

Only one count was recorded for this clonotype. This rearrangement joins TRBV6-5 to TRBJ2-1, with D unclear. This CDR3 spans 15 amino acids. The germline V and J ends were trimmed by 11 bases and 0 bases, with 17 bases remaining between them. CDR1 and CDR2 (germline): MNHEY, SVGAGI. As DNA, the CDR3 is TGTGCCGGCACCGAAGCAGGAAGCTCCTACAATGAGCAGTTCTTC. Translation gives CAGTEAGSSYNEQFF.

This clonotype was seen ten or more times. This chain connects TRBV30 to TRBJ2-3, with a possible D match to TRBD2 (6 bases). Trimming cost V 3 bases and J 8 bases, with 12 bases left between them. Germline CDR1 GTSNPN, CDR2 SVGIG (reference sequence). The CDR3 consists of 12 residues. The CDR3: CAWRTSWGTQYF. The CDR3 coding sequence is TGTGCCTGGAGGACTAGTTGGGGTACGCAGTATTTT. Full variable domain (outside the CDR3, taken from reference TRBV30 and TRBJ2-3): SQTIHQWPATLVQPVGSPLSLECTVEGTSNPNLYWYRQAAGRGLQLLFYSVGIGQISSEVPQNLSASRPQDRQFILSSKKLLLSDSGFYLCAWRTSWGTQYFGPGTRLTVL.

In the case of this clonotype: It may be a read error: a sequence one base away is much more abundant. This chain uses TRBV5-1 with TRBJ2-3; TRBD2 matches at 15 bases. The CDR3 totals 19 residues. Germline assignment: CDR1 SGHRS and CDR2 YFSETQ. Losses at the gene ends were 0 bases for V and 2 bases for J; bases not matched to a gene: 7. This CDR3 is CASSLAVGLAGGLTDTQYF. The CDR3, as DNA: TGCGCCAGCAGCTTGGCGGTGGGACTAGCGGGAGGCCTCACAGATACGCAGTATTTT.

In the case of this clonotype: The junction does not match germline at one end; this may be a read error. The chain joins TRBV6-6 to TRBJ1-5; D call uncertain. Germline assignment: CDR1 MNHNY and CDR2 SVGAGI (reference sequence). The CDR3 is 15 amino acids. The CDR3 DNA is TGTGCCAGCAGTTACTCAAGAGAGACCTATCATCCCCAGCATTTT. Its translation: CASSYSRETYHPQHF.

In the case of this clonotype: Since no conserved phenylalanine or tryptophan closes the CDR3, a read error is the likely cause. This sequence joins TRBV11-2 and TRBJ1-2; TRBD1 matches 7 bases. CDR1 and CDR2 (germline): SGHAT, FQNNGV. The CDR3 spans 14 residues. In DNA, the CDR3 is TGTGCCAGCAGCCTAAACAGGGGATTCTATGGTTACACCCTC. Translated, it gives CASSLNRGFYGYTL.

In regard to this clonotype: Germline and junction disagree at one end, which may indicate a read error. CDR3 amino acids: CAGSGGHAFSYGYTF. The CDR3 DNA follows: TGTGCCGGCAGTGGGGGACACGCTTTCTCCTATGGCTACACCTTC. The chain is built from TRBV28 and TRBJ1-2; perhaps TRBD1 as D (6 bases). The CDR3 has 15 residues. Per germline, CDR1 MDHEN and CDR2 SYDVKM.

Concerning this clonotype itself: Just one base apart from a much larger clone, this may be a read error. V gene TRBV5-1 combines with J gene TRBJ2-7; 7 nucleotides match TRBD1. The CDR3 is 15 amino acids. Germline CDR1 SGHRS, CDR2 YFSETQ. In DNA form, the CDR3 reads TGCGCCAGCAGCCGAGGACAGGACAGCTCCTACGAGCAGCACTTC. This codes for CASSRGQDSSYEQHF.

The V call is TRBV11-2, the J call TRBJ2-7, with D tentatively TRBD2 (6 bases). The CDR3 has 16 amino acids. Per germline, CDR1 SGHAT and CDR2 FQNNGV. Trimming stripped 2 bases from V and 4 bases from J, with 18 bases between. CDR3: CASSLQDGSTPYEQYF. The CDR3 DNA follows: TGTGCCAGCAGCTTACAAGACGGGAGCACACCTTACGAGCAGTACTTC.

This clonotype was seen only a few times. This is likely a read error, given that the CDR3 carries no conserved phenylalanine or tryptophan at its end. V usage is TRBV12-3 or TRBV12-4 and J usage is TRBJ2-7, with 10 nucleotides matching TRBD1. This CDR3 region has 14 residues. CDR3 protein: CTSSTRDRGHEQYL. The CDR3 DNA reads as TGTACCAGCAGTACCCGGGACAGGGGCCACGAGCAGTACCTC.